These 15 T cell receptor beta chains share one sample of origin, sequenced in a study of blood T cell repertoires in COVID-19. Data came from immunoSEQ multiplex PCR; TCRdb stores just in-frame clones and leaves some out. Of some 99,000 clones listed, around 90% were seen once; the top ten hold more than 3.5%. The sequenced sample was peripheral blood. These receptors originate from a human donor with COVID-19, enrolled during active disease. The donor label of this sample is uncertain.

The chain uses TRBV19 and TRBJ1-6, with a tentative D call TRBD1 (5 bases). There are 17 residues in the CDR3. Germline V gene lookup returns CDR1 LNHDA and CDR2 SQIVND (reference sequence). V was shortened by 3 bases and J by 7 bases, with 19 bases between the two germline ends. CDR3 sequence: CASSMSSGTRQNSPLHF. In DNA, the CDR3 is TGTGCCAGTAGTATGAGTTCTGGCACAAGACAGAATTCACCCCTCCACTTT. Based on the CDR3 plus reference TRBV19 and TRBJ1-6, the full variable domain is DGGITQSPKYLFRKEGQNVTLSCEQNLNHDAMYWYRQDPGQGLRLIYYSQIVNDFQKGDIAEGYSVSREKKESFPLTVTSAQKNPTAFYLCASSMSSGTRQNSPLHFGNGTRLTVT.

A single count supports this clone. The chain carries TRBV7-9 and TRBJ1-2; 7 bases align to TRBD1. The CDR3 has 13 amino acids. V shed 5 bases, J shed 8 bases, and the junction held 8 bases outside the gene matches. Germline values: CDR1 SEHNR, CDR2 FQNEAQ (reference sequence). The CDR3, as DNA: TGTGCCAGCAGCGACCAGGGGGAAGGAGGCTACACCTTC. It specifies CASSDQGEGGYTF. Variable domain in full (rest from reference TRBV7-9 and TRBJ1-2): DTGVSQNPRHKITKRGQNVTFRCDPISEHNRLYWYRQTLGQGPEFLTYFQNEAQLEKSRLLSDRFSAERPKGSFSTLEIQRTEQGDSAMYLCASSDQGEGGYTFGSGTRLTVV.

This rearrangement joins TRBV6-5 to TRBJ2-5; 9 bases are a match to TRBD1. The germline V gene has CDR1 MNHEY and CDR2 SVGAGI. V lost 10 bases, J lost 4 bases, and 7 bases stayed unmatched. The CDR3 consists of 13 residues. Here the CDR3 reads CATTGGAPETQYF. CDR3 coding DNA: TGTGCCACGACAGGGGGGGCGCCAGAGACCCAGTACTTC.

The V gene is TRBV25-1, the J gene TRBJ2-3; TRBD2 might be the D (6 bases). CDR1 is MGHDK and CDR2 is SYGVNS in the germline V gene. Trimming pared 4 bases from V and 0 bases from J, leaving 17 bases between. The CDR3 has 17 residues. CDR3 residues: CASSGALRRGSTDTQYF. CDR3 nucleotide sequence: TGTGCCAGCAGTGGGGCATTAAGGCGGGGCAGCACAGATACGCAGTATTTT.

This sequence joins TRBV27 and TRBJ1-5; the D is unclear. The CDR3 has 15 amino acids. V lost 8 bases to trimming and J lost 2 bases, with 16 bases between them. CDR1 is MNHEY and CDR2 is SMNVEV in the germline V gene (reference sequence). The CDR3 loop is CASAEGRGGNQPQHF. The DNA of the CDR3 is TGTGCCAGCGCCGAGGGCCGGGGAGGCAATCAGCCCCAGCATTTT.

The chain has TRBV9 and TRBJ2-1; 12 bases fit TRBD2. This CDR3 comprises 20 residues. With 3 bases clipped from V and 1 base from J, the junction kept 14 bases outside the gene matches. CDR1 is SGDLS and CDR2 is YYNGEE in the germline V gene. The CDR3 loop is CASSAPTSGGLHSSYNEQFF. Written as DNA, the CDR3 is TGTGCCAGCAGCGCCCCGACTAGCGGGGGTCTCCACTCTTCCTACAATGAGCAGTTCTTC.

The V call is TRBV14, the J call TRBJ2-5; the D gene is possibly TRBD2 (5 bases). Germline CDR1 is SGHDN and CDR2 is FVKESK. V lost 3 bases and J 1 base, leaving 12 bases between the germline ends. The CDR3 totals 15 residues. The DNA of the CDR3 is TGTGCCAGCAGCCAGGTAACCGGGATCCAAGAGACCCAGTACTTC. This encodes CASSQVTGIQETQYF. Based on the CDR3 plus reference TRBV14 and TRBJ2-5, the full variable domain is EAGVTQFPSHSVIEKGQTVTLRCDPISGHDNLYWYRRVMGKEIKFLLHFVKESKQDESGMPNNRFLAERTGGTYSTLKVQPAELEDSGVYFCASSQVTGIQETQYFGPGTRLLVL.

This clone was counted once. The CDR3 sequence: CASSPNRERDTQYF. In DNA form, the CDR3 reads TGTGCCAGCTCACCCAACAGGGAAAGAGATACGCAGTATTTT. The chain combines TRBV18 with TRBJ2-3, with a weak D call TRBD1 (6 bases). The CDR3 spans 14 residues. The germline gives CDR1 KGHSH, CDR2 LQKENI. Trimming took 3 bases from V and 5 from J, leaving 12 bases between them.

The CDR3 region is CASSQDAGRDQPQHF. The DNA of the CDR3 is TGTGCCAGCAGCCAGGATGCAGGGCGAGATCAGCCCCAGCATTTT. The V and J genes are TRBV11-1 and TRBJ1-5; D is possibly TRBD1 (5 bases). V shed 5 bases and J shed 5 bases, with 16 bases lying between them. CDR1 and CDR2 (germline): SGHAT, FQDESV (reference sequence). This CDR3 region has 15 residues.

This chain joins TRBV6-5 and TRBJ1-3; 7 bases fit TRBD1. V was pared by 5 bases and J by 4 bases, with 8 bases of the junction left unmatched. CDR1 and CDR2 from the germline V gene are MNHEY and SVGAGI. There are 15 residues in the CDR3. The CDR3 sequence: CASSPDRAGGNTIYF. In DNA, the CDR3 is TGTGCCAGCAGTCCCGACAGGGCGGGGGGAAACACCATATATTTT.

The V and J genes are TRBV7-8 and TRBJ1-3; D ambiguous. Germline lookup yields CDR1 SGHVS and CDR2 FQNEAQ. Trimming took off 6 bases at V and 4 bases at J, with 16 bases between the two ends. This CDR3 is built from 15 residues. This CDR3 is CASRAGSLAGNTIYF. DNA of the CDR3: TGTGCCAGCAGAGCGGGTTCGCTCGCGGGAAACACCATATATTTT.

The V gene is TRBV7-2, the J gene TRBJ2-7, with D possibly TRBD2 on 6 matching bases. The CDR3 spans 16 residues. Germline loops: CDR1 SGHTA, CDR2 FQGNSA. The V and J ends lost 5 bases and 3 bases respectively, with 20 bases between them. The CDR3 nucleotides read TGTGCCAGCAGCCCGAGGGACGGCGTGGGAGGCTACGAGCAGTACTTC. Translating gives CASSPRDGVGGYEQYF.

The J gene is TRBJ1-6, the V gene TRBV5-1; D is possibly TRBD1 (5 bases). V dropped 1 base and J dropped 7 bases, with 6 bases sitting between them. The CDR3 loop spans 13 amino acids. Germline V gene sequence: CDR1 SGHRS, CDR2 YFSETQ. The CDR3 DNA is TGCGCCAGCAGCTTGTCAGGGAATTCACCCCTCCACTTT. Its protein is CASSLSGNSPLHF.

This chain connects TRBV5-4 to TRBJ2-7, with 14 bases lining up with TRBD2. V trimming: 2 bases; J trimming: 3 bases; junction bases outside the gene matches: 7. The CDR3 totals 17 residues. Germline lookup yields CDR1 SGHNT and CDR2 YYREEE (reference sequence). DNA for the CDR3: TGTGCCAGCAGCTTCATGGGACTAGCGGGAGTTGTCTACGAGCAGTACTTC. This translates into CASSFMGLAGVVYEQYF.

The gene calls are TRBV28 and TRBJ2-5, with D unresolved. Between the trimmed V and J ends, which lost 8 bases and 4 bases, there was a span of 8 bases. CDR1 MDHEN and CDR2 SYDVKM come from the germline V gene. This CDR3 contains 11 residues. CDR3: CASSVGETQYF. The CDR3 DNA follows: TGTGCCAGCTCAGTTGGAGAGACCCAGTACTTC.